There are a few counts of the clone carrying this T cell receptor (beta chain). Its antigen remains unknown. Reverse transcribing all isolated RNA meant expressed TCRB transcripts were sequenced. Clones were sequenced by immunoSEQ multiplex PCR, and TCRdb holds only the in-frame ones, with some missing. The data show a few hundred thousand clones, about 12% seen once. Staining for CD45RO/CCR7/CD25/CD127/CD95/CD27 allowed sorting of CD4+ naive, central memory, regulatory and stem cell-like memory cells. This entry comes from a study of beta chain features in type 1 diabetes. Looking at the study overall: The patients were much like the healthy donors in age, gender and cell yields. Sorted cells, 90 million to 130 million in number, were examined across all samples.

From germline, CDR1 is DFQATT and CDR2 SNEGSKA (reference sequence). The length of the CDR3 is 10 residues. Trimming cost V 3 bases and J 12 bases; bases outside gene matches: 1. Study-wide findings and caveats: Shortening that was moderate but significant affected the TCRB CDR3s of Type 1 diabetes patients in all four CD4+ subsets. Patients and controls would share equally any PCR tilt toward shorter templates.

This sequence originates from a young woman with type 1 diabetes. V and J are TRBV20-1 and TRBJ2-1; 8 bases fit TRBD2. Sequenced sample: naive CD4+ T cells from blood. The DNA of the CDR3 is TGCAGTGCTAGCAGCGGGGGGCAGTTCTTC. This translates into CSASSGGQFF.